This entry lists 24 T cell receptor beta chains sequenced from one sample in a study of spatial heterogeneity in lung cancer (dated by TCRdb to the late 2010s). In light of the paper, this sample's time point label describes: sample taken at primary tumor resection. The receptor library was made with 5' RACE. Sequencing instrument: NextSeq 500. TCRdb applied fastp at Q25 and MiXCR to the public reads, then kept only in-frame beta chains. Every CDR3 protein is listed once, alongside the most common genes and DNA of its rows. In this sample the table shows some 20,000 distinct CDR3 sequences, 3% to 3.5% of which occur a single time. Clones ranked in the top ten supply roughly 26% of the sample. Sequences were derived from PBMCs, sampled at surgery. These receptors all come from a female donor with early-stage non-small cell lung cancer.

This clonotype showed up many times. CDR3 sequence reads: CASRISATGYTDTQYF. Written as DNA, the CDR3 is TGTGCCAGCAGAATCTCCGCGACAGGGTACACAGATACGCAGTATTTT. V gene TRBV6-2 or TRBV6-3 combines with J gene TRBJ2-3; 7 bases match TRBD1. The germline CDR1 and CDR2 sequences are MNHEY and SVGEGT. This CDR3 comprises 16 residues. The V segment lost 6 bases and the J segment 2 bases; nucleotides outside the gene matches: 11.

This clonotype was recorded at least ten times. The V gene is TRBV18, the J gene TRBJ1-5; D is ambiguous. V lost 4 bases and J lost 1, with 8 bases in between. The CDR3 contains 14 residues. Germline lookup yields CDR1 KGHSH and CDR2 LQKENI. CDR3 nucleotides: TGTGCCAGCTCACTAAGTCGGAGCAATCAGCCCCAGCATTTT. It yields the protein CASSLSRSNQPQHF.

This clonotype was recorded many times. V and J are TRBV5-6 and TRBJ2-7, with D possibly being TRBD2 (6 bases). The CDR3 totals 14 residues. Trimming pared 4 bases from V and 0 bases from J, leaving 11 bases between. Germline V gives CDR1 SGHDT, CDR2 YYEEEE. The CDR3 here is CASSPAGLSYEQYF. CDR3 in DNA: TGTGCCAGCAGCCCGGCGGGACTCTCCTACGAGCAGTACTTC.

This clonotype has at least ten counts. The CDR3 bases are TGTGCCAGCAGCAAGGGGCGGGATTGGAACACCGGGGAGCTGTTTTTT. This sequence encodes CASSKGRDWNTGELFF. The rearrangement uses TRBV7-8 and TRBJ2-2, with a possible D match to TRBD2 (6 bases). Germline-derived CDR1 and CDR2 are SGHVS and FQNEAQ. The CDR3 is made up of 16 amino acids. Trimming removed 5 bases from V and 1 base from J, with 14 bases in between.

Many counts were recorded for this clonotype. The chain links TRBV24-1 to TRBJ2-2; D remains unclear. Germline V gene sequence: CDR1 KGHDR, CDR2 SFDVKD. The V and J ends lost 0 bases and 2 bases respectively, with 6 bases between them. The CDR3 loop spans 15 amino acids. The CDR3 is CATSDLRGNTGELFF. CDR3 bases: TGTGCCACCAGTGATTTGCGAGGAAACACCGGGGAGCTGTTTTTT.

This clonotype was detected many times. The gene calls are TRBV29-1 and TRBJ2-3, with 11 bases fitting TRBD2. The CDR3 contains 15 residues. The ends lost 3 bases at V and 6 bases at J; junction bases unmatched: 8. The germline V gene has CDR1 SQVTM and CDR2 ANQGSEA. CDR3 sequence reads: CSVEDLAGGGDTQYF. As DNA, the CDR3 is TGCAGCGTTGAGGACCTAGCGGGAGGTGGGGATACGCAGTATTTT.

This clonotype was seen at least ten times. The chain combines TRBV12-3 or TRBV12-4 with TRBJ2-5; 11 nucleotides agree with TRBD2. The CDR3 sequence is 16 residues long. The V gene end was trimmed by 8 bases and the J gene end by 1 base; junction bases not matched to a gene: 9. DNA of the CDR3: TGTGCCAGCGGGGATGGGACTAGCGGCCTCCAAGAGACCCAGTACTTC. Its protein product is CASGDGTSGLQETQYF.

This clonotype has a count of ten or more. The CDR3 bases are TGTGCCAGTACCCCCCAGCAGGGGTTGGCAGATACGCAGTATTTT. This codes for CASTPQQGLADTQYF. The gene calls are TRBV19 and TRBJ2-3; D possibly corresponds to TRBD1 (6 bases). The CDR3 spans 15 residues. V dropped 7 bases and J dropped 4 bases, with 18 bases sitting between them. Germline V gene data show CDR1 as LNHDA and CDR2 as SQIVND (reference sequence).

This clonotype came up many times. The chain joins TRBV7-6 to TRBJ2-5; TRBD2 matches at 11 bases. The CDR3 covers 15 residues. Germline trimming cut 5 bases from V and 2 bases from J; bases unmatched to any gene: 4. Germline-derived CDR1 and CDR2 are SGHVS and FNYEAQ. CDR3 nucleotides: TGTGCCAGCAGCGGACTAGCGGGCCTACAAGAGACCCAGTACTTC. Amino acid sequence: CASSGLAGLQETQYF.

This clonotype has at least ten counts. J is TRBJ2-7 and V is TRBV4-2; 8 positions agree with TRBD2. CDR3 length: 13 amino acids. CDR1 and CDR2 (germline): LGHNA, YNFKEQ. The V and J ends lost 8 bases and 3 bases, in that order; junction bases with no gene match: 6. CDR3 region: CASGRAGGYEQYF. The CDR3 DNA sequence: TGTGCCAGCGGCAGGGCGGGAGGCTACGAGCAGTACTTC.

This clonotype showed up many times. The V gene is TRBV15, the J gene TRBJ2-5, with D maybe TRBD1 (6 bases). The germline CDR1 and CDR2 sequences are LNHNV and YYDKDF (reference sequence). V lost 0 bases and J 4 bases, leaving 15 bases between the germline ends. CDR3 length: 16 amino acids. CDR3 bases: TGTGCCACCAGCAGAGACCCCAGGGGATTTCGAGAGACCCAGTACTTC. Translated, it gives CATSRDPRGFRETQYF.

Only a few counts were recorded for this clonotype. The chain has TRBV20-1 and TRBJ1-1; the match to TRBD1 covers 7 bases. In germline, CDR1 is DFQATT, CDR2 SNEGSKA (reference sequence). V lost 2 bases, J lost 1 base, and 4 bases stayed unmatched. The CDR3 is 14 residues long. The chain's CDR3 is CSARKTGRNTEAFF. Here the CDR3 DNA reads TGCAGTGCTAGAAAGACAGGGCGGAACACTGAAGCTTTCTTT.

A few counts support this clonotype. V is TRBV20-1 and J is TRBJ2-7, with unresolved D. The CDR3 sequence is 15 residues long. With 0 bases removed from V and 0 bases from J, the gap between germline ends came to 12 bases. The germline V gene has CDR1 DFQATT and CDR2 SNEGSKA (reference sequence). CDR3 amino acids: CSARDADKSSYEQYF. The CDR3 DNA is TGCAGTGCTAGAGATGCAGATAAGAGCTCCTACGAGCAGTACTTC.

This clonotype was detected ten times or more. The chain links TRBV5-8 to TRBJ1-1, with 8 bases lining up with TRBD1. Germline V gives CDR1 SGHTS, CDR2 YDEGEE. Trimming at V came to 4 bases and at J to 4 bases, leaving 0 bases not matched to a gene. The CDR3 sequence is 12 residues long. This chain's CDR3 is CASSTGGTEAFF. The CDR3 DNA reads TGTGCCAGCAGCACAGGGGGCACTGAAGCTTTCTTT.

This clonotype has at least ten counts. The chain carries TRBV27 and TRBJ2-7, with 8 bases lining up with TRBD2. Losses at the gene ends were 0 bases for V and 0 bases for J; bases not matched to a gene: 4. Germline lookup yields CDR1 MNHEY and CDR2 SMNVEV (reference sequence). CDR3 size: 16 residues. CDR3 in amino acids: CASSLSVAGTSYEQYF. The DNA for the CDR3 is TGTGCCAGCAGTTTATCGGTAGCGGGGACCTCCTACGAGCAGTACTTC.

This clonotype was seen ten or more times. V and J are TRBV19 and TRBJ2-7; 9 positions match TRBD2. From germline, CDR1 is LNHDA and CDR2 SQIVND (reference sequence). CDR3 length equals 14 residues. Trimming removed 6 bases from V and 4 bases from J; junction bases left unmatched: 7. The CDR3 bases are TGTGCCAGTAGGACTAGCGGAGTATCGTACGAGCAGTACTTC. It specifies CASRTSGVSYEQYF.

At least ten counts were recorded for this clonotype. The chain carries TRBV14 and TRBJ2-7, with 8 bases identical to TRBD2. Looked up from germline, CDR1 is SGHDN and CDR2 is FVKESK. The CDR3 is 13 amino acids. V lost 5 bases and J lost 6; bases outside the gene matches: 6. The CDR3 sequence: CASSRRLAGEQYF. Here the CDR3 DNA reads TGTGCCAGCAGCAGAAGGCTAGCGGGCGAGCAGTACTTC.

In its sample, this clonotype was seen many times. Here the CDR3 DNA reads TGTGCCAGCAGCCCCGCGGGACGAGGGGAGACCCAGTACTTC. Translation gives CASSPAGRGETQYF. The rearrangement uses TRBV28 and TRBJ2-5; TRBD2 might be the D (6 bases). The CDR3 is 14 amino acids. V lost 6 bases and J 5 bases, leaving 16 bases between the germline ends. Germline V gives CDR1 MDHEN, CDR2 SYDVKM.

The table lists this clonotype with many counts. The chain employs TRBV14 and TRBJ2-2, with 10 bases identical to TRBD1. The CDR3 sequence is 15 residues long. Losses at the gene ends were 4 bases for V and 6 bases for J; bases not matched to a gene: 5. CDR1 is SGHDN, CDR2 FVKESK, per germline. CDR3: CASSPTGTGAGELFF. Here the CDR3 DNA reads TGTGCCAGCAGCCCCACCGGGACAGGGGCCGGGGAGCTGTTTTTT.

This clonotype was recorded many times. V usage is TRBV12-3 or TRBV12-4 and J usage is TRBJ1-2; TRBD1 aligns across 7 bases. V lost 6 bases, J lost 8 bases, and 9 bases stayed unmatched. This CDR3 is 13 amino acids long. In DNA, the CDR3 is TGTGCCAGCAGGACACAGGGGATGGGCGGCTACACCTTC. Its translation is CASRTQGMGGYTF.

At least ten counts were recorded for this clonotype. The chain employs TRBV20-1 and TRBJ2-2; no clear D. V gave up 3 bases and J gave up 1 base, with 3 bases separating them. This CDR3 region has 12 residues. The germline V gene has CDR1 DFQATT and CDR2 SNEGSKA (reference sequence). The CDR3 DNA reads as TGCAGTGCTAGTATGAACACCGGGGAGCTGTTTTTT. It encodes CSASMNTGELFF.

This clonotype was seen many times. For the CDR3, the DNA is TGTGCCAGCAATACGGGGCTAGCGGAAAACAATGAGCAGTTCTTC. Translating gives CASNTGLAENNEQFF. The gene calls are TRBV12-3 or TRBV12-4 and TRBJ2-1; 7 nucleotides line up with TRBD2. The CDR3 length is 15 residues. Unmatched junction bases numbered 11, after V lost 7 bases and J lost 5 bases.

This clonotype was counted at least ten times. This rearrangement joins TRBV20-1 to TRBJ2-1, with 9 bases fitting TRBD1. Unmatched junction bases numbered 10, after V lost 6 bases and J lost 7 bases. Germline lookup yields CDR1 DFQATT and CDR2 SNEGSKA (reference sequence). This CDR3 has 14 amino acids. The CDR3 reads CSADRDRAINEQFF. In DNA form, the CDR3 reads TGCAGTGCCGACCGGGACAGGGCTATTAATGAGCAGTTCTTC.

This sequence joins TRBV7-8 and TRBJ1-1, with a weak D call TRBD1 (5 bases). The CDR3 spans 13 residues. The V end was cut by 7 bases, the J end by 7 bases, with 16 bases between. Germline V CDR1 and CDR2: SGHVS, FQNEAQ. CDR3 sequence: CASTLGGANEAFF. The DNA of the CDR3 is TGTGCCAGCACCCTGGGTGGGGCGAATGAAGCTTTCTTT.